This is a list of T cell receptor beta chains from one sample in a study of cytomegalovirus exposure and HLA in healthy donors. The repertoire was sequenced with immunoSEQ multiplex PCR; TCRdb's copy has only in-frame clones and lacks some. This table holds a few hundred thousand clones, about 85% found once. The specimen sequenced was PBMCs. These receptors were obtained from a woman aged 50 to 60 in good health and CMV-seropositive. Both conserved end residues are part of each CDR3.

CDR3aa	j_gene	v_gene
CASSPHRDRPSYGYTF	TRBJ1-2	TRBV11-2
CASGSVPGDTNEKLFF	TRBJ1-4	TRBV12-5
CASSSKRGANPPQHF	TRBJ1-5	TRBV7-8
CASRPRGGGGTSGNEQFF	TRBJ2-1	TRBV5-1
CASSSDSFTGTAFF	TRBJ1-1	TRBV5-1
CASSPGQGENTIYF	TRBJ1-3	TRBV4-1
CASSSGQGTVEAFF	TRBJ1-1	TRBV5-6
CASSLTVNTEAFF	TRBJ1-1	TRBV7-3
CASSQGTANEQFF	TRBJ2-1	TRBV4-1
CASSFQGTSSGNTIYF	TRBJ1-3	TRBV7-9
CASSPQGAGLSETQYF	TRBJ2-5	TRBV7-3
CASSRRGGDGSPLHF	TRBJ1-6	TRBV5-1
CASSPAGVTNEKLFF	TRBJ1-4	TRBV11-2
CAISDQATSGNTIYF	TRBJ1-3	TRBV10-3
CASSPSRGNEQFF	TRBJ2-1	TRBV4-1
CASSQDPTTLLWEQYF	TRBJ2-7	TRBV4-1
CSVEFTSGAEQFF	TRBJ2-1	TRBV29-1
CAIREGRTVNEKLFF	TRBJ1-4	TRBV10-3
CASSTLQVSRKYGYTF	TRBJ1-2	TRBV19
CASTQGGTASMNTEAFF	TRBJ1-1	TRBV28
CASSEVGTGTPYEQYF	TRBJ2-7	TRBV6-1
CASSSRTGGSPLHF	TRBJ1-6	TRBV6-5
CASSFMGGEETQYF	TRBJ2-5	TRBV9
CASSEFSRGGDEQYF	TRBJ2-7	TRBV2
CASTSQGHYEQYF	TRBJ2-7	TRBV28
CASRNQGYTEAFF	TRBJ1-1	TRBV6-5
CASRIPGAKNIQYF	TRBJ2-4	TRBV25-1
CASSLVSGFTGNTIYF	TRBJ1-3	TRBV7-9
CASSQAAEAFF	TRBJ1-1	TRBV4-1